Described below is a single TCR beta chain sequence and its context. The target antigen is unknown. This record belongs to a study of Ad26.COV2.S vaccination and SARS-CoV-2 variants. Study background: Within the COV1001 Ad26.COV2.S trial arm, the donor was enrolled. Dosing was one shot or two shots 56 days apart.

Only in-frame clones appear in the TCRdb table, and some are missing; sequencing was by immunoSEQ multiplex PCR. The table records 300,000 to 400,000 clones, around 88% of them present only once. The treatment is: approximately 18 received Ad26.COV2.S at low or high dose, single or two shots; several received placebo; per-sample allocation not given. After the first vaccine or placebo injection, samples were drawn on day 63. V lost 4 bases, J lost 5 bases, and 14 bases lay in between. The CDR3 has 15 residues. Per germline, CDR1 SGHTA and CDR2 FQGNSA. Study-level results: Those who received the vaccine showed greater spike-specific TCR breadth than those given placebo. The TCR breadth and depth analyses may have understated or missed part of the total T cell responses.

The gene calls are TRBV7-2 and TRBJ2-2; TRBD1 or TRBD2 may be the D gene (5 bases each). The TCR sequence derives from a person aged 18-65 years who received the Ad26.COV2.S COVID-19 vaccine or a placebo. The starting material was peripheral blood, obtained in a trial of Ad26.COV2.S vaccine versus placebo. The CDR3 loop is CASSSGTWGTGELFF. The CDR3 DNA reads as TGTGCCAGCAGCTCCGGGACCTGGGGGACCGGGGAGCTGTTTTTT.